The following is a TCR beta chain sequence with its context. At least ten counts were recorded for this clonotype. It lacks a known antigen. Per-base quality was not reported, and no clone a single base away is much larger than it. The germline V gene (reference sequence) sets CDR1 to DFQATT and CDR2 to SNEGSKA. Including cysteine and phenylalanine, the CDR3 has 13 amino acids. Only the CDR3 DNA stays, 39 bases, in frame from base 1. At the junction V is shortened by 6 bases and J by 2 bases; bases outside the gene matches: 7. The source of the sample is a study of neurological immune-mediated disorders (dated by TCRdb to the late 2010s). Concerning the study at large: Among the roughly 35 multiple sclerosis patients, approximately 30 had relapsing-remitting MS and 3 had secondary progressive MS. The 90 to 120 TCR-beta libraries covered PBMC samples along with longitudinal samples, technical triplicates, and paired sorted CD4+ and CD8+ T-cell subsets. The cohort comprised around 70 subjects: 14 HAM/TSP patients, some 34 multiple sclerosis patients and about 20 healthy controls. Using UMI-based sequencing, the study compared peripheral blood TCR-beta repertoires from patients with HTLV-I-associated myelopathy (HAM/TSP), patients with multiple sclerosis, and healthy controls. The research as a whole found: Expanded clones from different subjects shared no identical CDR3 amino acid sequences, which suggests that TCR-beta repertoires were private in all groups. The MS cluster showed no association with clinical or MRI features, and the authors stated that larger cohorts are needed. TCR clonal expansion was greatest in HAM/TSP patients and smallest in MS patients, who ranked below even healthy controls. Repertoires from 18 of 34 MS patients were grouped by phylogenetic analysis into a cluster of related CDR3 sequences, suggesting a possible repertoire-level signature.

cDNA synthesis used template-switch 5'RACE with a primer carrying a 10-nucleotide random unique molecular identifier tagging each TCR transcript. Each sequencing run produced over 160 million TCR-beta sequences covering 15-18 subjects. The RNeasy kit was used to extract total RNA. The KAPA Real-time Library Amplification kit was used to amplify TCR-beta VDJ regions with primers targeting the TCR constant region and the 5'RACE anchor. Sample indexes and Illumina adaptors were added in a first PCR, and a second PCR then increased library yield. After purification with Ampure beads, the TCR product of roughly 650 bp was size-selected on a 2% E-gel SizeSelection system. Before pooling, libraries had their quality checked on a Bioanalyzer, their concentration measured with Qubit, and their quantity determined with the Kapa Library Quantification kit. An Illumina HiSeq 2500 sequenced the libraries paired-end 2 x 150 bp. To increase sequence diversity, 25-30% phiX was spiked into each library pool. Per the original workflow: The quality-filtered reads were processed with the UMI-based MiGEC pipeline, whose error correction step removed more than 75% of the raw TCR sequences. IMGT germline references were used for aligning VDJ genes, and each clonotype was defined as a unique CDR3 amino acid sequence together with its V-J genes. Clonal expansion, Shannon diversity, and CDR3 relatedness (CalcPairwiseDistances, ClusterSamples) were evaluated with VDJtools, and phylogenetic trees were built with CLCbio workbench. Expanded clones were defined as having at least 8 unique UMIs, based on coefficient-of-variation modelling across technical triplicates. In-frame beta chains were kept once TCRdb had trimmed the public reads at Q25 with fastp and called clones with MiXCR. Rows are combined by CDR3 protein, so each entry shows the most common genes and DNA. The V and J calls, along with clone size, are taken from TCRdb and not from the paper's own processing. Counted in this sample were roughly 62,000 distinct CDR3 sequences; around 5% of them appeared once. The ten largest clones take up less than 4% of the sample.

Libraries from unsorted PBMCs were made from 2 million PBMCs kept in RNAlater at -80 degrees C until RNA extraction. The multiple sclerosis patients were enrolled in a US clinical protocol that evaluated disease progression with magnetic resonance imaging. Peripheral blood was subjected to Ficoll-Hypaque density gradient centrifugation to isolate PBMCs, which were then cryopreserved in liquid nitrogen. Specimen: PBMCs. The rearranged chain carries TRBV20-1 and TRBJ2-7; a stretch of 7 junction bases matches TRBD1. The clonotype comes from a woman in her fifties or sixties with multiple sclerosis. The DNA sequence follows: TGCAGTGCCCCCCCAGGACAGGCCTACGAGCAGTACTTC. The encoded protein is CSAPPGQAYEQYF.